This TCR beta chain was recovered during a study of siplizumab effects on memory and regulatory T cells. Study findings and constraints: About 80-97% of proliferating CD4+ or CD8+ clones had no assignable naive or memory phenotype. Siplizumab brought about a significant reduction in alloreactive sequences traceable to unstimulated CD4+ memory cells. Controls had 25% to 30% Treg-derived mappable alloreactive CD4+ clones on average, versus approximately 73% with siplizumab.

Only in-frame clones appear in the TCRdb table, and some are missing; sequencing was by immunoSEQ multiplex PCR. The sample consists of tens of thousands of clones, approximately 97% of them appearing once. CDR3 size: 18 residues. For this clone: Its antigen is unidentified.

V is TRBV21-1 and J is TRBJ2-7; the table names TRBD1, a call not compared with the DNA. TRBV21-1 is a recognized pseudogene. This sequence was found in a human donor in good health. Source material: naive CD4+ T cells sorted from blood. CDR3 in DNA: TGTGCCAGCAGCAAAGAGGTTGCTATCAGGACAGTCTCCTACGAGCAGTACTTC. It translates to CASSKEVAIRTVSYEQYF.